One sample yielded the 26 T cell receptor beta chains listed below, sequenced in a study of monozygotic twins with inflammatory bowel disease. TCRdb reprocessed the 5' RACE reads, keeping one entry per CDR3 protein, no DNA. This listing includes about 200,000 distinct CDR3 sequences. Sequencing was carried out using blood. All receptors come from a human donor with ulcerative colitis or Crohn's disease, or a healthy co-twin of an affected twin (not recorded which).

The V and J genes are TRBV4-1 and TRBJ1-3. CDR3 length: 16 residues. The V gene's germline CDR1 is MGHRA and CDR2 YSYEKL. The CDR3 sequence is CASSQVGFDSGNTIYF.

The V and J genes are TRBV27 and TRBJ2-7; TCRdb's assignment of TRBD1 cannot be checked, as there is no DNA. The CDR3 is 14 amino acids. CDR1 MNHEY and CDR2 SMNVEV come from the germline V gene (reference sequence). CDR3 sequence: CASSFGTTNKEQYF.

The chain recombines TRBV5-5 with TRBJ1-6. CDR1 SGHKS and CDR2 YYEKEE come from the germline V gene (reference sequence). CDR3 length: 13 amino acids. The CDR3 loop is CASSAEADSPLHF.

The J gene is TRBJ2-5, the V gene TRBV5-1; TCRdb gives TRBD1 as the D gene, but with no DNA this cannot be confirmed. CDR1 is SGHRS, CDR2 YFSETQ, per germline. The CDR3 spans 15 residues. The CDR3: CASSPTGTAQETQYF.

The chain is built from TRBV5-6 and TRBJ2-5; TCRdb calls TRBD1, which cannot be checked without DNA. The germline V gene has CDR1 SGHDT and CDR2 YYEEEE. The CDR3 is made up of 15 amino acids. This CDR3 reads CASSLNGGDVETQYF.

The J gene is TRBJ2-2, the V gene TRBV20-1; the D call of TRBD1 rests on TCRdb alone, since no DNA is present to check it. This CDR3 is built from 15 residues. CDR1 and CDR2 from the germline V gene are DFQATT and SNEGSKA (reference sequence). This CDR3 reads CSARPGGNTGGELFF.

The V gene is TRBV12-3 or TRBV12-4, the J gene TRBJ1-4; the TCRdb call, TRBD1, lacks DNA for checking. The CDR3 loop spans 13 amino acids. The CDR3 region is CATSQGTNEKLFF.

The chain combines TRBV28 with TRBJ1-1. This CDR3 comprises 14 residues. CDR1 MDHEN and CDR2 SYDVKM come from the germline V gene. CDR3 amino acids: CASRTKTENTEAFF.

V usage is TRBV12-3 or TRBV12-4 and J usage is TRBJ2-7; TCRdb indicates TRBD1, and absent DNA this call remains unverified. The CDR3 is 15 residues long. The CDR3: CASSSPGTGGYEQYF.

J is TRBJ2-7 and V is TRBV12-3 or TRBV12-4; TCRdb's assignment of TRBD2 cannot be checked, as there is no DNA. The CDR3 is 15 amino acids. The CDR3 here is CASSFEEGPTYEQYF.

This CDR3 is CAVSRDLLMEKLFF. The J gene is TRBJ1-4, the V gene TRBV19; as DNA is missing, the TRBD1 call by TCRdb cannot be tested. The CDR3 covers 14 residues. The germline gives CDR1 LNHDA, CDR2 SQIVND (reference sequence).

This chain uses TRBV6-5 with TRBJ1-1; TCRdb returns TRBD1, unconfirmable since there is no DNA. This CDR3 has 17 residues. From germline, CDR1 is MNHEY and CDR2 SVGAGI. The CDR3 sequence: CASRKGRIIGDNTEAFF.

The V call is TRBV28, the J call TRBJ1-6; the TRBD1 assignment by TCRdb is unverifiable without DNA. CDR3 length equals 16 residues. Germline V gene data show CDR1 as MDHEN and CDR2 as SYDVKM. CDR3 sequence: CASSLWPDRGDSPLHF.

The chain employs TRBV20-1 and TRBJ1-4; absent DNA, TCRdb's TRBD1 call cannot be checked. Germline CDR1 reads DFQATT; CDR2 reads SNEGSKA (reference sequence). This CDR3 is built from 16 residues. CDR3 sequence: CSAKGQYPERTEKLFF.

The chain recombines TRBV19 with TRBJ1-5. The CDR3 is 14 residues long. The germline V gene encodes CDR1 LNHDA and CDR2 SQIVND (reference sequence). CDR3 sequence reads: CASSIRRNNQPQHF.

The CDR3 protein is CATSDFSSGSYEQYF. The V gene is TRBV24-1, the J gene TRBJ2-7; the D call of TRBD2 rests on TCRdb alone, since no DNA is present to check it. Per germline, CDR1 KGHDR and CDR2 SFDVKD. CDR3 length: 15 amino acids.

The V and J genes are TRBV29-1 and TRBJ1-2; lacking DNA, the TRBD1 call made by TCRdb goes unchecked. CDR3 length equals 11 residues. Germline V gene data show CDR1 as SQVTM and CDR2 as ANQGSEA. This CDR3 reads CSATGEHGYTF.

V usage is TRBV4-1 and J usage is TRBJ2-2; the TRBD2 assignment by TCRdb is unverifiable without DNA. This CDR3 is built from 19 residues. Germline CDR1 is MGHRA and CDR2 is YSYEKL. Here the CDR3 reads CASSQVTGTSGGAPGELFF.

The chain uses TRBV4-2 and TRBJ2-2; lacking DNA, the TRBD2 call made by TCRdb goes unchecked. Germline CDR1 LGHNA, CDR2 YNFKEQ. CDR3 length equals 19 residues. This CDR3 reads CASSQDVLAGGWNTGELFF.

The V gene is TRBV7-2, the J gene TRBJ1-5; TCRdb proposes TRBD1, but this gene call is untestable without DNA. CDR3 length: 15 amino acids. Looked up from germline, CDR1 is SGHTA and CDR2 is FQGNSA. The CDR3 loop is CASRKGQGLGQPQHF.

The CDR3 here is CASSPNPGLRSYEQYF. V gene TRBV7-2 combines with J gene TRBJ2-7; TCRdb calls TRBD2, which cannot be checked without DNA. The CDR3 sequence is 16 residues long. Germline assignment: CDR1 SGHTA and CDR2 FQGNSA.

The CDR3 sequence: CASSGPPLTSGSAEQFF. The V and J genes are TRBV27 and TRBJ2-1; TCRdb proposes TRBD2, but this gene call is untestable without DNA. The CDR3 is 17 residues long. Germline V gives CDR1 MNHEY, CDR2 SMNVEV (reference sequence).

J is TRBJ2-3 and V is TRBV7-2. CDR1 is SGHTA and CDR2 is FQGNSA in the germline V gene. This CDR3 is built from 12 residues. This CDR3 is CASSQSTDTQYF. The whole variable domain, filled in from reference TRBV7-2 and TRBJ2-3, reads GAGVSQSPSNKVTEKGKDVELRCDPISGHTALYWYRQSLGQGLEFLIYFQGNSAPDKSGLPSDRFSAERTGGSVSTLTIQRTQQEDSAVYLCASSQSTDTQYFGPGTRLTVL.

J is TRBJ1-5 and V is TRBV10-3. The CDR3 consists of 15 residues. CDR1 is ENHRY and CDR2 is SYGVKD in the germline V gene. CDR3 residues: CAISESRGRDQPQHF.

The CDR3 is CASSADRGRNTEAFF. The chain joins TRBV5-1 to TRBJ1-1; as DNA is missing, the TRBD1 call by TCRdb cannot be tested. CDR3 length: 15 residues. CDR1 and CDR2 (germline): SGHRS, YFSETQ.

The chain employs TRBV6-5 and TRBJ2-3; TCRdb's D gene call, TRBD1, goes unchecked for lack of DNA. CDR3 length equals 18 residues. Germline V gene lookup returns CDR1 MNHEY and CDR2 SVGAGI. CDR3 protein: CASSYPPGAGGSTDTQYF.